This entry features one TCR beta chain sequence. Its specificity is unknown. The record originates from a study of cytomegalovirus exposure and HLA in healthy donors. Study findings and constraints: Earlier analysis looked at TCR beta V segments, and most were productive about 87% or about 30% of the time.

Researchers ran the PCR with 60 Vbeta and 13 Jbeta primers. Profiling relied on immunoSEQ multiplex PCR, and the TCRdb table lists in-frame clones only, not all of them. The sample has about 180,000 clones, approximately 80% seen once; the top ten hold approximately 1.3%. Trimming took off 4 bases at V and 2 bases at J, with 13 bases between the two ends. The CDR3 is 15 amino acids. From germline, CDR1 is SGDLS and CDR2 YYNGEE. The material sequenced was PBMCs. The chain uses TRBV9 and TRBJ1-3; the D gene is possibly TRBD1 (5 bases). The clonotype was recovered from a boy between 2 and 15 years old in good health and CMV-seronegative. DNA of the CDR3: TGTGCCAGCAGCCCACCGGGACTGGCTGGAAACACCATATATTTT. It is translated as CASSPPGLAGNTIYF.